The rows below give T cell receptor beta chains drawn from one sample of a study of blood T cell repertoires in COVID-19. Libraries were prepared by immunoSEQ multiplex PCR; TCRdb keeps only in-frame clonotypes and omits some of them. Among about 670,000 clones listed, approximately 90% were seen once. The sample consisted of peripheral blood. The source of these receptors is a woman aged 18-29 years with acute or convalescent COVID-19. The CDR3 runs from the conserved cysteine through the conserved F or W. The order of the fields is V gene, J gene, clone size, D gene, CDR3 protein, CDR3 DNA. A D gene is named only where the DNA matches it firmly. Expanded clones get a size class; other rows say once, few or many, or leave the size out.

TRBV20-1	TRBJ1-2	NA	NA	CSVSRSYGYTF	TGCAGTGTTTCCCGGAGCTATGGCTACACCTTC
TRBV12-3/TRBV12-4	TRBJ1-1	NA	NA	CASISGGTEAFF	TGTGCCAGCATCTCGGGGGGCACTGAAGCTTTCTTT
TRBV5-1	TRBJ1-1	NA	NA	CASSLISTGKNTEAFF	TGCGCCAGCAGCTTAATATCGACAGGAAAGAACACTGAAGCTTTCTTT
TRBV14	TRBJ1-2	NA	TRBD1	CASSPATGSIGYGYTF	TGTGCCAGCAGCCCTGCGACAGGGAGTATTGGCTATGGCTACACCTTC
TRBV25-1	TRBJ1-4	NA	NA	CASSEYIAREEKLFF	TGTGCCAGCAGTGAATATATCGCTCGGGAAGAAAAACTGTTTTTT
TRBV7-3	TRBJ2-3	once	NA	CASSNRGGSKTDTQYF	TGTGCCAGCAGCAACAGGGGGGGCAGTAAGACAGATACGCAGTATTTT
TRBV5-4	TRBJ1-2	NA	NA	CASSLEAGNYGYTF	TGTGCCAGCAGCTTGGAGGCAGGGAACTATGGCTACACCTTC
TRBV7-2	TRBJ1-3	few	NA	CASSLWGVGGNTIYF	TGTGCCAGCAGCCTATGGGGGGTCGGCGGAAACACCATATATTTT
TRBV4-2	TRBJ2-1	NA	NA	CASSRETGRSYNEQFF	TGTGCCAGCAGCCGGGAGACAGGAAGGTCCTACAATGAGCAGTTCTTC
TRBV2	TRBJ2-1	NA	TRBD1	CASSGVGQGAENEQFF	TGTGCCAGCAGTGGGGTGGGACAGGGGGCGGAAAATGAGCAGTTCTTC
TRBV12-5	TRBJ1-2	NA	TRBD1	CASGTQLGQAINGYTF	TGTGCTAGTGGCACCCAGTTGGGACAGGCTATAAATGGCTACACCTTC
TRBV5-1	TRBJ1-2	NA	TRBD1	CASSTADRARGYTF	TGCGCCAGCAGCACGGCGGACAGGGCTAGAGGCTACACCTTC
TRBV4-2	TRBJ1-1	NA	NA	CASSQEGAGTEAFF	TGTGCCAGCAGCCAAGAGGGAGCGGGAACTGAAGCTTTCTTT
TRBV24-1	TRBJ2-3	NA	TRBD2	CATSDVSGGRDTQYF	TGTGCCACCAGTGATGTCAGCGGGGGGAGAGATACGCAGTATTTT
TRBV29-1	TRBJ1-2	NA	TRBD1	CSVGQGTNYGYTF	TGCAGCGTTGGACAGGGAACCAACTATGGCTACACCTTC
TRBV2	TRBJ1-1	NA	NA	CASKSGLGRTEAFF	TGTGCCAGCAAGTCAGGGCTGGGAAGGACTGAAGCTTTCTTT
TRBV6-1	TRBJ1-2	NA	TRBD1	CASSDRTGFGYTF	TGTGCCAGCAGTGACAGGACAGGGTTTGGCTACACCTTC
TRBV29-1	TRBJ2-7	NA	NA	CSVEDSAGAGEQYF	TGCAGCGTTGAAGATTCGGCAGGGGCAGGCGAGCAGTACTTC
TRBV6-5	TRBJ2-7	NA	TRBD1	CASRFDRASSYEQYF	TGTGCCAGCAGATTCGACAGGGCCAGCTCCTACGAGCAGTACTTC
TRBV6-5	TRBJ1-2	NA	NA	CASSYSRNRDGYTF	TGTGCCAGCAGTTACTCGAGGAACAGGGATGGCTACACCTTC
TRBV3-1/TRBV3-2	TRBJ2-7	NA	TRBD1	CASSARGREVAQYF	TGTGCCAGCAGCGCCAGGGGGCGCGAAGTGGCGCAGTACTTC
TRBV19	TRBJ2-2	NA	NA	CASNPRGGGAQELFF	TGTGCCAGTAACCCAAGGGGCGGGGGCGCACAGGAGCTGTTTTTT
TRBV6-5	TRBJ2-3	once	NA	CASSQKRQPTTQYF	TGTGCCAGCAGCCAAAAGCGCCAACCCACTACGCAGTATTTT
TRBV6-5	TRBJ2-7	NA	NA	CASSYDSTYEQYF	TGTGCCAGCAGTTACGACAGTACCTACGAGCAGTACTTC
TRBV6-1	TRBJ1-1	NA	NA	CASSEAISRTEAFF	TGTGCCAGCAGTGAAGCCATATCGCGTACTGAAGCTTTCTTT
TRBV3-1/TRBV3-2	TRBJ1-1	NA	NA	CASSQDLIRGNTEAFF	TGTGCCAGCAGCCAAGATCTGATCCGGGGGAACACTGAAGCTTTCTTT
TRBV12-5	TRBJ2-7	NA	NA	CASGSRGQAAYEQYF	TGTGCTAGTGGTTCCAGAGGGCAGGCAGCCTACGAGCAGTACTTC
TRBV5-1	TRBJ1-4	once	TRBD1	CASSLLTGGNEKLFF	TGCGCCAGCAGCCTCCTGACAGGGGGGAATGAAAAACTGTTTTTT
TRBV7-6	TRBJ2-3	NA	NA	CASSSQLTDTQYF	TGTGCCAGCAGCTCCCAACTCACAGATACGCAGTATTTT
TRBV7-8	TRBJ2-7	NA	NA	CASSPLGDEQYF	TGTGCCAGCAGCCCCCTCGGGGACGAGCAGTACTTC
TRBV11-2	TRBJ2-7	NA	TRBD2	CASSLDRGVHEQYF	TGTGCCAGCAGCTTAGATCGGGGGGTCCACGAGCAGTACTTC
TRBV19	TRBJ2-6	NA	NA	CASSPPGSGANVLTF	TGTGCCAGTAGTCCCCCAGGCTCTGGGGCCAACGTCCTGACTTTC
TRBV29-1	TRBJ2-7	NA	TRBD2	CSASGGTSYEQYF	TGCAGCGCCTCGGGGGGGACTTCCTACGAGCAGTACTTC
TRBV7-8	TRBJ1-6	NA	TRBD1	CASSLAGQGYSPLHF	TGTGCCAGCAGCTTAGCGGGACAGGGTTATTCACCCCTCCACTTT
TRBV6-5	TRBJ1-2	NA	NA	CASKSPDSDNYGYTF	TGTGCCAGCAAATCACCGGACAGCGATAACTATGGCTACACCTTC
TRBV6-5	TRBJ1-2	NA	NA	CASSYVMGGDGYTF	TGTGCCAGCAGTTACGTGATGGGGGGGGATGGCTACACCTTC
TRBV5-1	TRBJ1-1	few	TRBD1	CASSLTGQKSFEAFF	TGCGCCAGCAGCTTGACGGGACAGAAGAGTTTTGAAGCTTTCTTT
TRBV24-1	TRBJ2-2	NA	TRBD1	CATSDQSQGVLGELFF	TGTGCCACCAGTGACCAAAGCCAGGGGGTATTGGGGGAGCTGTTTTTT
TRBV30	TRBJ1-6	NA	NA	CAWKQEPNSPLHF	TGTGCCTGGAAACAGGAGCCTAATTCACCCCTCCACTTT
TRBV9	TRBJ1-2	NA	TRBD1	CASSVSTGAEGYTF	TGTGCCAGCAGCGTTTCTACAGGGGCGGAAGGCTACACCTTC
TRBV15	TRBJ1-2	NA	NA	CATSRGAEYYGYTF	TGTGCCACCAGCAGAGGGGCAGAATACTATGGCTACACCTTC
TRBV10-3	TRBJ2-7	NA	TRBD2	CASRGLADYEQYF	TGTGCCAGCCGGGGACTAGCGGACTACGAGCAGTACTTC
TRBV4-1	TRBJ1-2	NA	TRBD1	CASSPPTGSYGYTF	TGCGCCAGCAGCCCCCCGACAGGGTCCTATGGCTACACCTTC
TRBV5-8	TRBJ2-7	once	NA	CASSLGQNEQYF	TGTGCCAGCAGCCTCGGACAGAACGAGCAGTACTTC
TRBV25-1	TRBJ1-1	NA	NA	CASGHRDTEAFF	TGTGCCAGCGGACACAGGGACACTGAAGCTTTCTTT
TRBV5-1	TRBJ1-3	few	NA	CASSLETPNTIYF	TGCGCCAGCAGCTTGGAGACACCAAACACCATATATTTT
TRBV6-4	TRBJ2-1	few	TRBD2	CASSGGSGGSDEQFF	TGTGCCAGCAGTGGGGGTAGCGGGGGATCGGATGAGCAGTTCTTC